The 23 T cell receptor beta chains below all came from one sample that was sequenced in a study of blood T cells in healthy people across ages. The second PCR ran about 6 to 11 cycles with a sample-barcoded 5' primer and J-beta primers. TCRdb recomputed calls from the 5' RACE reads with MiXCR, one row per CDR3 protein. The sample yields 800,000 to 950,000 distinct CDR3 sequences, around 49% seen once. Material: blood. The receptors were sampled from a man aged 25-45 years in good health.

V is TRBV7-2 and J is TRBJ2-1, with D perhaps being TRBD1 or TRBD2 (6 bases each). Per germline, CDR1 SGHTA and CDR2 FQGNSA. This CDR3 is 17 amino acids long. The V gene lost 5 bases and the J gene lost 5 bases, with 22 bases spanning the gap. The CDR3 protein is CASSLEGGSGSHNEQFF. The CDR3 nucleotides are TGTGCCAGCAGCCTAGAGGGGGGCAGTGGTTCCCACAATGAGCAGTTCTTC.

This CDR3 reads CASSLQAPGAHEQFF. CDR3 bases: TGTGCCAGCAGTTTACAGGCCCCCGGGGCCCATGAGCAGTTCTTC. This chain links TRBV12-3 or TRBV12-4 with TRBJ2-1; perhaps D is TRBD1 or TRBD2 (5 bases each). V was trimmed by 2 bases and J by 8 bases, leaving 16 bases between them. There are 15 residues in the CDR3.

The gene calls are TRBV5-1 and TRBJ2-7; 11 nucleotides agree with TRBD1. The CDR3 has 16 residues. V shed 2 bases and J 3 bases; nucleotides not matched to a gene: 7. The germline V gene encodes CDR1 SGHRS and CDR2 YFSETQ. Here the CDR3 DNA reads TGCGCCAGCAGCTTAGGTTGGGGGACAGGGGGCTACGAGCAGTACTTC. The encoded protein is CASSLGWGTGGYEQYF.

This clonotype was counted a few times. The rearrangement uses TRBV29-1 and TRBJ1-1, with D unclear. The CDR3 covers 10 residues. Per the germline V gene, CDR1 is SQVTM and CDR2 is ANQGSEA. V lost 6 bases to trimming and J lost 0 bases, with 2 bases between them. CDR3 loop: CSVMNTEAFF. CDR3 DNA: TGCAGCGTAATGAACACTGAAGCTTTCTTT.

The J gene is TRBJ2-5, the V gene TRBV20-1; TRBD2 aligns across 9 bases. V gave up 0 bases and J gave up 4 bases; unmatched junction bases: 9. The V gene's germline CDR1 is DFQATT and CDR2 SNEGSKA (reference sequence). This CDR3 has 16 residues. This CDR3 reads CSARDPGTSRRETQYF. CDR3 DNA: TGCAGTGCTAGAGATCCCGGGACTAGCAGGAGAGAGACCCAGTACTTC.

V gene TRBV20-1 combines with J gene TRBJ2-3, with 8 bases aligning to TRBD2. This CDR3 is 17 amino acids long. CDR1 is DFQATT, CDR2 SNEGSKA, per germline (reference sequence). V was pared by 6 bases and J by 3 bases, with 17 bases of the junction left unmatched. The CDR3 coding sequence is TGCAGTGCCCCCCCCCTCCAGCGGGGGATTGGGACAGATACGCAGTATTTT. Its protein product is CSAPPLQRGIGTDTQYF.

The rearrangement joins TRBV12-3 or TRBV12-4 to TRBJ2-2, with D possibly being TRBD1 (5 bases). Trimming cost V 4 bases and J 6 bases, with 12 bases left between them. There are 14 residues in the CDR3. Written as DNA, the CDR3 is TGTGCCAGCAGTTCAATCCAGGGCTCCGGGGAGCTGTTTTTT. Its translation: CASSSIQGSGELFF.

The sample holds a few counts of this clonotype. The chain employs TRBV20-1 and TRBJ2-3; 16 bases line up with TRBD2. CDR3 length: 17 residues. The J segment lost 5 bases and the V segment lost 5 bases, leaving 10 bases of the junction unmatched. Germline loops: CDR1 DFQATT, CDR2 SNEGSKA (reference sequence). CDR3 DNA: TGCAGTGCTGCCAGCGGGACTAGCGGGGGGGCAATAGATACGCAGTATTTT. Encoded protein: CSAASGTSGGAIDTQYF.

The chain carries TRBV20-1 and TRBJ2-5; the D gene could be TRBD1 or TRBD2 (5 bases each). V was shortened by 8 bases and J by 4 bases, with 14 bases between the two germline ends. The CDR3 spans 12 residues. Germline V gives CDR1 DFQATT, CDR2 SNEGSKA (reference sequence). Here the CDR3 DNA reads TGCAGTTGCTTGGGGGTTGGAGAGACCCAGTACTTC. Protein product: CSCLGVGETQYF.

The chain employs TRBV6-5 and TRBJ1-2; D not resolved. The V and J ends lost 2 bases and 2 bases respectively, with 12 bases between them. From germline, CDR1 is MNHEY and CDR2 SVGAGI. This CDR3 has 15 amino acids. CDR3 in DNA: TGTGCCAGCAGTTACCGTCAGGAGAGGAACTATGGCTACACCTTC. As protein: CASSYRQERNYGYTF.

The chain uses TRBV30 and TRBJ2-5; 7 bases line up with TRBD1. Germline CDR1 and CDR2: GTSNPN and SVGIG (reference sequence). The CDR3 is 11 amino acids. The ends lost 4 bases at V and 4 bases at J; junction bases unmatched: 0. As DNA, the CDR3 is TGTGCCTGGACAGGGGGAGAGACCCAGTACTTC. This codes for CAWTGGETQYF.

The chain combines TRBV3-1 with TRBJ2-5, with unresolved D. Germline assignment: CDR1 LGHDT and CDR2 YNNKEL (reference sequence). CDR3 length: 15 residues. V was shortened by 2 bases and J by 0 bases, with 10 bases between the two germline ends. The CDR3 region has the DNA TGTGCCAGCAGCCAATCTTCTAGGTACCAAGAGACCCAGTACTTC. This gives the protein CASSQSSRYQETQYF.

This clonotype was detected a few times. This chain uses TRBV30 with TRBJ2-3; 9 positions agree with TRBD2. After removal of 4 bases from V and 5 bases from J, the junction contained 7 bases not matched to a gene. The CDR3 runs to 14 residues. CDR1 and CDR2 (germline): GTSNPN, SVGIG (reference sequence). The CDR3 DNA reads TGTGCCTGGACTGCTGGCGGGGGGGTAGATACGCAGTATTTT. Translation gives CAWTAGGGVDTQYF.

In this sample, this clonotype turned up a few times. V and J are TRBV29-1 and TRBJ1-5, with unresolved D. The V end lost 5 bases, the J end lost 3 bases, and 11 bases lay between the germline ends. The germline gives CDR1 SQVTM, CDR2 ANQGSEA. The CDR3 has 13 residues. In DNA form, the CDR3 reads TGCAGCGTTTCCGCGCAGATCAATCAGCCCCAGCATTTT. Translating gives CSVSAQINQPQHF.

The chain employs TRBV10-3 and TRBJ2-7; D is possibly TRBD1 (6 bases). This CDR3 has 14 amino acids. V was cut by 6 bases and J by 10 bases, with 22 bases left in between. Germline lookup yields CDR1 ENHRY and CDR2 SYGVKD. CDR3 DNA: TGTGCCATCAGGACGGAGGACAGCCAAGAGGCCCAGTACTTC. Its translation: CAIRTEDSQEAQYF.

This clonotype came up a few times. J is TRBJ2-7 and V is TRBV28; no clear D gene. The CDR3 contains 13 residues. Trimming cost V 8 bases and J 2 bases, with 13 bases left between them. Germline lookup yields CDR1 MDHEN and CDR2 SYDVKM. CDR3: CASGRNKAYEQYF. The CDR3 nucleotides read TGTGCCAGCGGACGAAACAAAGCCTACGAGCAGTACTTC.

This clonotype occurred a few times. DNA for the CDR3: TGCGCCAGCAGCCAAGGGACAGCCCTCCAAGAGACCCAGTACTTC. It is translated as CASSQGTALQETQYF. The chain links TRBV4-3 to TRBJ2-5, with D possibly being TRBD1 (6 bases). CDR3 size: 15 residues. The ends were cut back, 1 base at V and 1 base at J, with 10 bases in the middle. Germline V gives CDR1 LGHNA, CDR2 YSLEER.

The gene calls are TRBV12-3 or TRBV12-4 and TRBJ2-7; the D is unclear. CDR3 length equals 18 residues. Trimming took 5 bases from V and 0 from J, leaving 23 bases between them. The CDR3 loop reads CASSGPPVLNESSYEQYF. The DNA of the CDR3 is TGTGCCAGCAGTGGGCCCCCGGTTTTGAACGAGAGCTCCTACGAGCAGTACTTC.

A remark on this clonotype: With a much larger clone just one base away, this may be a read error. V is TRBV28 and J is TRBJ2-3, with D unresolved. The CDR3 is 13 residues long. V lost 3 bases and J 5 bases, leaving 9 bases between the germline ends. Germline CDR1 and CDR2: MDHEN and SYDVKM. The CDR3 DNA reads as TGTGCCAGCAGTTTTCCGGGCAAAGATACGCAGTATTTT. Encoded protein: CASSFPGKDTQYF.

This clonotype was found a few times. The chain carries TRBV4-1 and TRBJ2-5; 8 positions match TRBD1. V shed 3 bases, J shed 4 bases, and the junction held 4 bases outside the gene matches. Germline assignment: CDR1 MGHRA and CDR2 YSYEKL. The CDR3 contains 14 residues. The CDR3 loop is CASSHDRGGETQYF. The CDR3 DNA sequence: TGCGCCAGCAGCCATGACAGGGGTGGAGAGACCCAGTACTTC.

There are a few counts of this clonotype. This chain uses TRBV12-3 or TRBV12-4 with TRBJ1-2; possible D gene TRBD1, 5 bases. V lost 5 bases to trimming and J lost 6 bases, with 19 bases between them. The CDR3 is made up of 15 amino acids. The CDR3, as DNA: TGTGCCAGCAGTCCCACCCTAGGGGCTTGGAATGGCTACACCTTC. Its translation is CASSPTLGAWNGYTF.

This clonotype appeared many times. The chain is built from TRBV28 and TRBJ2-7; 9 bases fit TRBD1. This CDR3 has 15 amino acids. Trimming at V came to 4 bases and at J to 2 bases, leaving 6 bases not matched to a gene. The germline V gene has CDR1 MDHEN and CDR2 SYDVKM. The CDR3 spells CASSSGDRVTYEQYF. In nucleotides, the CDR3 is TGTGCCAGCAGTTCGGGGGACAGGGTTACCTACGAGCAGTACTTC.

A remark on this clonotype: This may come from a read error, since a much larger clone is one base off. This rearrangement joins TRBV19 to TRBJ2-4; D is unresolved. The DNA end favors TRBJ2-5, so the J call may be wrong. The germline V gene has CDR1 LNHDA and CDR2 SQIVND (reference sequence). The CDR3 has 14 residues. CDR3 loop: CASSYGPSRQTQYF. The CDR3 coding sequence is TGTGCCAGTAGTTACGGACCCTCCAGACAGACCCAGTACTTC.